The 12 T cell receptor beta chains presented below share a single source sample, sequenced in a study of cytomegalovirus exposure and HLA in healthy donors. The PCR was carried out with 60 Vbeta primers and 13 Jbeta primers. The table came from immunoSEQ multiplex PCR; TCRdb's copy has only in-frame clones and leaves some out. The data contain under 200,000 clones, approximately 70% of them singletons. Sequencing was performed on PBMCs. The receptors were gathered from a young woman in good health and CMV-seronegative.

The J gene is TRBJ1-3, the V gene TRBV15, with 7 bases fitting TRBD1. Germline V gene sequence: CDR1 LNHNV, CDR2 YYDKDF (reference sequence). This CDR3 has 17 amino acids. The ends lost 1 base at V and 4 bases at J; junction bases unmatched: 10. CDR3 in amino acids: CATSRALTGEAGNTIYF. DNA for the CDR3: TGTGCCACCAGCAGAGCTTTAACAGGGGAGGCAGGAAACACCATATATTTT.

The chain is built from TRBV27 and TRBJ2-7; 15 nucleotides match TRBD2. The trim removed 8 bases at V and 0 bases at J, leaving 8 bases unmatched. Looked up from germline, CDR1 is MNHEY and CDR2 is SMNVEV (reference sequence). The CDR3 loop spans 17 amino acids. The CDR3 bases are TGTGCCAGCGGGGGACTAGCGGGGGGTAAATACTCCTACGAGCAGTACTTC. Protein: CASGGLAGGKYSYEQYF.

CDR3 coding DNA: TGTGCCAGCAGCCGAGGGGACTACCTCACCTACAATGAGCAGTTCTTC. Translating gives CASSRGDYLTYNEQFF. The rearrangement links TRBV7-2 to TRBJ2-1; 7 bases map to TRBD2. V lost 5 bases and J lost 2; bases outside the gene matches: 9. The germline V gene encodes CDR1 SGHTA and CDR2 FQGNSA. The CDR3 length is 16 residues.

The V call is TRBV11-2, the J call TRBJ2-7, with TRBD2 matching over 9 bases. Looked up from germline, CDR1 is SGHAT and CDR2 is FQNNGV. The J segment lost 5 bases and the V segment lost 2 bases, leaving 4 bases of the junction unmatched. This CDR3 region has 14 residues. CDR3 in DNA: TGTGCCAGCAGCTTAACCAGCGGGGGGCACGAGCAGTACTTC. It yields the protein CASSLTSGGHEQYF.

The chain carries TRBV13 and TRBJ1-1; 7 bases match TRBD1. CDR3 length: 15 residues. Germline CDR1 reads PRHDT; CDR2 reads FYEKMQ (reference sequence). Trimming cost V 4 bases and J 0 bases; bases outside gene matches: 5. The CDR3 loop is CASSSPGQLNTEAFF. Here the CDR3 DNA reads TGTGCCAGCAGCTCTCCGGGACAGTTGAACACTGAAGCTTTCTTT.

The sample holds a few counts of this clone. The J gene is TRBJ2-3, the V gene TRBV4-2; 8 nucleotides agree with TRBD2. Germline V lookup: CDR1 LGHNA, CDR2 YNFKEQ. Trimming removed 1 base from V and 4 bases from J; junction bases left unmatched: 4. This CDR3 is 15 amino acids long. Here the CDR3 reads CASSQAGGQPDTQYF. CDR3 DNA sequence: TGTGCCAGCAGCCAAGCGGGGGGGCAACCAGATACGCAGTATTTT.

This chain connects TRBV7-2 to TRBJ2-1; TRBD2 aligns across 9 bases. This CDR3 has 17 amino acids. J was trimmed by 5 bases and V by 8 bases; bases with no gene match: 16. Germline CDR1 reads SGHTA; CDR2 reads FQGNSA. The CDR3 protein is CASGTGQLAGGNNEQFF. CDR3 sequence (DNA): TGTGCCAGCGGCACCGGACAACTAGCGGGCGGGAACAATGAGCAGTTCTTC. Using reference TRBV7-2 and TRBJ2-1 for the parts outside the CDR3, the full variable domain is GAGVSQSPSNKVTEKGKDVELRCDPISGHTALYWYRQSLGQGLEFLIYFQGNSAPDKSGLPSDRFSAERTGGSVSTLTIQRTQQEDSAVYLCASGTGQLAGGNNEQFFGPGTRLTVL.

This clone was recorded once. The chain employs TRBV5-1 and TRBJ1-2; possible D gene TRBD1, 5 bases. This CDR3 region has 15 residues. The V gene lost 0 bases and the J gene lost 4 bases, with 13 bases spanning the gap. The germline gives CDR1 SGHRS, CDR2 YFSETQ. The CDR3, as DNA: TGCGCCAGCAGCTTGGAGGGGTCCCTCATCTATGGCTACACCTTC. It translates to CASSLEGSLIYGYTF. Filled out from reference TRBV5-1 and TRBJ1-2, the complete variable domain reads KAGVTQTPRYLIKTRGQQVTLSCSPISGHRSVSWYQQTPGQGLQFLFEYFSETQRNKGNFPGRFSGRQFSNSRSEMNVSTLELGDSALYLCASSLEGSLIYGYTFGSGTRLTVV.

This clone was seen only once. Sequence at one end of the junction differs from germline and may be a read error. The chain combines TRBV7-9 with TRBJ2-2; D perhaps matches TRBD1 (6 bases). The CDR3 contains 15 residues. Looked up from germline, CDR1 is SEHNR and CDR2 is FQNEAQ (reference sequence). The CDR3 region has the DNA TGTGCCAGCAGGTACACAGGGACGAACATCGGGGAGCTGTTTTTT. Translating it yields CASRYTGTNIGELFF.

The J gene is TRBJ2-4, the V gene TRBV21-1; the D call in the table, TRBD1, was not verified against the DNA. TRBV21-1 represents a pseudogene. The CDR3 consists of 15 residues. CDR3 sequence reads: CASLPRQGAKNIQYF. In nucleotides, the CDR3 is TGTGCCAGCCTCCCCCGACAGGGGGCGAAAAACATTCAGTACTTC.

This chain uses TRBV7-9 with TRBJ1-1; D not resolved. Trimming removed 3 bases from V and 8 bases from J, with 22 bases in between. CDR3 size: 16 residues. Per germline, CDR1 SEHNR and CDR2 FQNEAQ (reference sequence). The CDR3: CASSFHPKMAAAEAFF. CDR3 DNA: TGTGCCAGCAGCTTTCACCCCAAAATGGCCGCAGCGGAAGCTTTCTTT.

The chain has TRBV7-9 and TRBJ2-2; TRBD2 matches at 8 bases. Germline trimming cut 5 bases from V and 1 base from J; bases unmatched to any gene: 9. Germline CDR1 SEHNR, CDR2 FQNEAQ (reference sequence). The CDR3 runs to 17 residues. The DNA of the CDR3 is TGTGCCAGCAGCGCACCGGGGGGGGGACTGAACACCGGGGAGCTGTTTTTT. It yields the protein CASSAPGGGLNTGELFF.